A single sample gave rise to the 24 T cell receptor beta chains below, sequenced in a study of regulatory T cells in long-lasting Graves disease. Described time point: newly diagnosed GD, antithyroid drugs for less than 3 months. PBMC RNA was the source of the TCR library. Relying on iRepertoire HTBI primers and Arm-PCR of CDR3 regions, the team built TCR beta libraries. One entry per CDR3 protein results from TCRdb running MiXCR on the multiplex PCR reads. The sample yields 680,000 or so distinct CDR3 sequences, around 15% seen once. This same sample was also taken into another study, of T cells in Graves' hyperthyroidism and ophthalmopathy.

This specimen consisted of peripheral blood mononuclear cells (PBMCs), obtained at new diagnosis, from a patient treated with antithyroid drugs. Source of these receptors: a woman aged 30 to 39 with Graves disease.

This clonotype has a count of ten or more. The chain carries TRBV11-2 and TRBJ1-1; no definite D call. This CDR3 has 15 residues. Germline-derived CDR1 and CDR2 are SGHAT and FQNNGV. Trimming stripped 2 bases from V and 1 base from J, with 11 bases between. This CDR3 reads CASSLTGWGNTEAFF. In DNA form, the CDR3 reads TGTGCCAGCAGCTTAACTGGGTGGGGGAACACTGAAGCTTTCTTT.

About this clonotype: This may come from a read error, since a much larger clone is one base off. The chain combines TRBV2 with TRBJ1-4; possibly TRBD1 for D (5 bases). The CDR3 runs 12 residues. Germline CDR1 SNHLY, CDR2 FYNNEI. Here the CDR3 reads CASRPQDEKLSF. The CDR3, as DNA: TGTGCCAGCCGTCCACAGGATGAAAAACTGTCTTTT. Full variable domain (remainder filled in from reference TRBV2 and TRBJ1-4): EPEVTQTPSHQVTQMGQEVILRCVPISNHLYFYWYRQILGQKVEFLVSFYNNEISEKSEIFDDQFSVERPDGSNFTLKIRSTKLEDSAMYFCASRPQDEKLSFGSGTQLSVL.

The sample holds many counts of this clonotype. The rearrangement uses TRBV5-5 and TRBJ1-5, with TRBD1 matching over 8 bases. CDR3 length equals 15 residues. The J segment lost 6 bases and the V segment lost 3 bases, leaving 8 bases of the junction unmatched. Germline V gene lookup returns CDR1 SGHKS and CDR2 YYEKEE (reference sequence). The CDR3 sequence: CASSSDRVLGQPQHF. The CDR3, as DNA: TGTGCCAGCAGCTCGGACAGGGTACTGGGTCAGCCCCAGCATTTT. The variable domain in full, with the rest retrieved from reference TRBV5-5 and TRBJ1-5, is DAGVTQSPTHLIKTRGQQVTLRCSPISGHKSVSWYQQVLGQGPQFIFQYYEKEERGRGNFPDRFSARQFPNYSSELNVNALLLGDSALYLCASSSDRVLGQPQHFGDGTRLSIL.

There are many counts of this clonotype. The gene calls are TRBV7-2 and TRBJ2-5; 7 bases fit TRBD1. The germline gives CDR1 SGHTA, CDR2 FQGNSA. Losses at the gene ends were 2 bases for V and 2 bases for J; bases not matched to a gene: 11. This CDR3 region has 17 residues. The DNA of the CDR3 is TGTGCCAGCAGCTTAAAAGGTGGACAGGCTACACAAGAGACCCAGTACTTC. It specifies CASSLKGGQATQETQYF.

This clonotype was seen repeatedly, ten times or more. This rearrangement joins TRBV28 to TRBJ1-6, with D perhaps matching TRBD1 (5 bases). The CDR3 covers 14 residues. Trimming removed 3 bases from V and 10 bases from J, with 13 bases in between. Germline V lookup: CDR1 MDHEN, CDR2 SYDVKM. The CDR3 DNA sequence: TGTGCCAGCAGTTTTACCCAGGGAGGATCACCCCTCCACTTT. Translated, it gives CASSFTQGGSPLHF.

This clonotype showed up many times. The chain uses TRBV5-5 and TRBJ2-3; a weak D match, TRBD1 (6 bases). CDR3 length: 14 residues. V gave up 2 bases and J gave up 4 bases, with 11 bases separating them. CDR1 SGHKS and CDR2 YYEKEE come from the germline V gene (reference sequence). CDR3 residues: CASSLDYRADTQYF. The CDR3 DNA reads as TGTGCCAGCAGCTTAGATTACAGGGCAGATACGCAGTATTTT.

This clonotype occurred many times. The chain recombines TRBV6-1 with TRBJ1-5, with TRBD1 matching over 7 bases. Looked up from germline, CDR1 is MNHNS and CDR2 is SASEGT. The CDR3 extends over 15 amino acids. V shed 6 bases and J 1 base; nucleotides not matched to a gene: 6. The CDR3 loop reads CASRADRVSNQPQHF. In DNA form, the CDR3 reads TGTGCCAGCAGGGCCGACAGGGTGAGCAATCAGCCCCAGCATTTT.

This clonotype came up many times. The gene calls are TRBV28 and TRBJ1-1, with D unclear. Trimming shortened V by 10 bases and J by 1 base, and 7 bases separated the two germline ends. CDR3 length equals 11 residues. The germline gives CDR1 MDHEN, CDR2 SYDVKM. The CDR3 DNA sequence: TGTGCCACCGGGCCGAACACTGAAGCTTTCTTT. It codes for CATGPNTEAFF.

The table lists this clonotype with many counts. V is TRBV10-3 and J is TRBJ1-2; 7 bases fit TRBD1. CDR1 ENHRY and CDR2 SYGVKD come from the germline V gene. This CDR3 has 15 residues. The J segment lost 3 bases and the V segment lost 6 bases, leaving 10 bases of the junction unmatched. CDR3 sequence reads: CAIRRGGAGDYGYTF. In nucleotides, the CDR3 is TGTGCCATCAGAAGAGGGGGCGCAGGCGACTATGGCTACACCTTC.

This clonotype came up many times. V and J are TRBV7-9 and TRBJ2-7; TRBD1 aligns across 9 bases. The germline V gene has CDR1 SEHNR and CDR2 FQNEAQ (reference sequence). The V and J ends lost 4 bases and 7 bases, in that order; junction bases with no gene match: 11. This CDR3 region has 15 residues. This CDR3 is CASSSRDRESGEQYF. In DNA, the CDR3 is TGTGCCAGCAGCTCCCGGGACAGGGAGTCGGGTGAGCAGTACTTC.

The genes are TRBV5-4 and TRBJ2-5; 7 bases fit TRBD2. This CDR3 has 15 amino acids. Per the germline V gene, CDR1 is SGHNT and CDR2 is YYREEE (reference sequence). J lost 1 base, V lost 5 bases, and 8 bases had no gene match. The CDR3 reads CASRINPGGQETQYF. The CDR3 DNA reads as TGTGCCAGCAGGATCAACCCGGGGGGCCAAGAGACCCAGTACTTC.

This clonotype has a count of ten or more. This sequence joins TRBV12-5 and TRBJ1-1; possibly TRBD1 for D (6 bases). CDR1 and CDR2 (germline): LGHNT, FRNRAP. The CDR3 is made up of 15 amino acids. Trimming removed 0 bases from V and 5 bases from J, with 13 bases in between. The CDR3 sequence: CASGLVLGGPTEAFF. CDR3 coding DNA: TGTGCTAGTGGTTTGGTACTAGGGGGTCCAACTGAAGCTTTCTTT.

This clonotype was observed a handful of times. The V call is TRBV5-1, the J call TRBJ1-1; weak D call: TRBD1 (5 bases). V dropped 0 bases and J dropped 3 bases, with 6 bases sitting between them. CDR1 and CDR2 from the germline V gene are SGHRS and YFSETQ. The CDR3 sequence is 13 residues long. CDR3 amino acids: CASSLGQYTEAFF. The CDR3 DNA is TGCGCCAGCAGCTTGGGACAGTACACTGAAGCTTTCTTT. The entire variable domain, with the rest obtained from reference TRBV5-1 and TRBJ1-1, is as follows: KAGVTQTPRYLIKTRGQQVTLSCSPISGHRSVSWYQQTPGQGLQFLFEYFSETQRNKGNFPGRFSGRQFSNSRSEMNVSTLELGDSALYLCASSLGQYTEAFFGQGTRLTVV.

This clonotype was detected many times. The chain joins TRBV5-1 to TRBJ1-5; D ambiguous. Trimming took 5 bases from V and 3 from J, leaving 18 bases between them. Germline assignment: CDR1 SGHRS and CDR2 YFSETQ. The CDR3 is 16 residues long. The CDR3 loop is CASSPGGEGFNQPQHF. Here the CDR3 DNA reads TGCGCCAGCAGTCCCGGAGGAGAGGGATTCAATCAGCCCCAGCATTTT.

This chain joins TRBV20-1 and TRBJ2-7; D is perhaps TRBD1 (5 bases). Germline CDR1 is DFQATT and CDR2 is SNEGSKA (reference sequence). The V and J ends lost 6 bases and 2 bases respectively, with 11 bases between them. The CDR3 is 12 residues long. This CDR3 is CSAGDRTYEQYF. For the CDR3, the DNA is TGCAGTGCCGGCGACAGAACCTACGAGCAGTACTTC.

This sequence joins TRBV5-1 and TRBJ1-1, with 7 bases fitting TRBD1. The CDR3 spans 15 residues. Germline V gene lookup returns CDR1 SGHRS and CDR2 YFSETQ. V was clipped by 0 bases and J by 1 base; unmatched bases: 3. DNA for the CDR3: TGCGCCAGCAGCTTGGAGGGGGCTGGGAACACTGAAGCTTTCTTT. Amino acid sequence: CASSLEGAGNTEAFF.

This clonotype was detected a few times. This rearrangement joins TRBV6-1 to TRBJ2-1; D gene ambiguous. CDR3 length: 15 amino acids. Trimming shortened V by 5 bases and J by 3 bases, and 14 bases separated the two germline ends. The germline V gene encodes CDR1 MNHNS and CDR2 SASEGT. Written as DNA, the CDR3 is TGTGCCAGCAGTCTGAGTAGTTCGCTCTACAATGAGCAGTTCTTC. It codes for CASSLSSSLYNEQFF.

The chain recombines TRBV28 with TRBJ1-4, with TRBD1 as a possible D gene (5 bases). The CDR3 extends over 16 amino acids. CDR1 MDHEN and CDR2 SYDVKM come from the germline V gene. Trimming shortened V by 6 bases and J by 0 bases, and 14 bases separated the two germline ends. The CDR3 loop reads CASRLTVVATNEKLFF. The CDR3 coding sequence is TGTGCCAGCAGGCTGACAGTAGTTGCAACTAATGAAAAACTGTTTTTT.

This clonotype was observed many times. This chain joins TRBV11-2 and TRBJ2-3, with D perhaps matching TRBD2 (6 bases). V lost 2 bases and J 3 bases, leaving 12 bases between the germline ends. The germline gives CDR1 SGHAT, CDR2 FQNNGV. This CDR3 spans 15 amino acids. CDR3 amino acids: CASSLPPRGTDTQYF. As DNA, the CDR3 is TGTGCCAGCAGCTTACCCCCCCGGGGGACAGATACGCAGTATTTT.

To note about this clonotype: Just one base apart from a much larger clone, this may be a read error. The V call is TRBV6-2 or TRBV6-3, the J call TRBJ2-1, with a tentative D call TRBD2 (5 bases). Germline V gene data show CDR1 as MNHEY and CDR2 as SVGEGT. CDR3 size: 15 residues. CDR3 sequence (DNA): TGTGCCAGCAGTTACTCGAGAGGTGACTACAATGGGCAGTTCTTC. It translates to CASSYSRGDYNGQFF.

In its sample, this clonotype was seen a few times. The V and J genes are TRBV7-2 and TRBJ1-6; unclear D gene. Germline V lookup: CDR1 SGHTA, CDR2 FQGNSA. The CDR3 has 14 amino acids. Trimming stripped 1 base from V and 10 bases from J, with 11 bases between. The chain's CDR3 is CASSLVREGSPLHF. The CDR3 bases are TGTGCCAGCAGCTTAGTTAGGGAAGGCTCACCCCTCCACTTT.

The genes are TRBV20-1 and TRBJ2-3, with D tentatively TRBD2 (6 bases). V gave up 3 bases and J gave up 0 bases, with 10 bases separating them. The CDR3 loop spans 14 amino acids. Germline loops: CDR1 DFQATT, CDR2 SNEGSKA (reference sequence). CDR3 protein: CSASLALSTDTQYF. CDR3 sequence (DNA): TGCAGTGCTAGTCTAGCGTTAAGCACAGATACGCAGTATTTT.

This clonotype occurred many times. CDR3 residues: CSARDFRVTGELFF. The CDR3 DNA reads as TGCAGTGCTAGAGATTTCAGGGTCACCGGGGAGCTGTTTTTT. The chain is built from TRBV20-1 and TRBJ2-2; TRBD1 might be the D (5 bases). The ends were cut back, 0 bases at V and 4 bases at J, with 9 bases in the middle. The CDR3 has 14 residues. Per germline, CDR1 DFQATT and CDR2 SNEGSKA (reference sequence).

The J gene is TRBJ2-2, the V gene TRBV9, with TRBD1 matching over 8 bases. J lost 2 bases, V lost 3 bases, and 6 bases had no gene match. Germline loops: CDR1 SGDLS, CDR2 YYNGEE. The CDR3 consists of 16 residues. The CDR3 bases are TGTGCCAGCAGCGCAGGACAGGGTGGTAACACCGGGGAGCTGTTTTTT. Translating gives CASSAGQGGNTGELFF.